This T cell receptor beta chain was profiled in a study of T-cell memory formation after mild COVID-19. In the study overall: Largely donor-specific sequence clusters came from a couple of donors.

Constant-segment primers and 5'RACE yielded cDNA libraries for TCR alpha and TCR beta, each carrying sample barcodes and UMIs. Using its own MiXCR run on the 5' RACE reads, TCRdb lists one record per CDR3 protein. Altogether more than 250,000 distinct CDR3 sequences are present, 15% to 20% being singletons, with the ten largest covering 20% to 25%. V was clipped by 2 bases and J by 6 bases; unmatched bases: 1. The CDR3 runs 12 residues. Germline lookup yields CDR1 SGHKS and CDR2 YYEKEE (reference sequence). About this clonotype itself: Its cognate antigen is unknown.

General observations from the study: The study found balanced CD4/CD8 in clones contracting day 15 to 85 and a CD4+ lean in later expanders.

The origin of this receptor is a man aged 18 to 30 who had mild COVID-19 (a few samples of this study predate the infection). Cell type and time point are not known. The sequencing input was PBMCs or a T cell subset sorted from them (not recorded which). The chain employs TRBV5-5 and TRBJ1-2, with 7 bases matching TRBD1. CDR3 sequence: CASSFDRDGYTF. CDR3 coding DNA: TGTGCCAGCAGCTTTGACAGGGATGGCTACACCTTC.